The 21 T cell receptor beta chains below come from one sample, sequenced in a study of T cell repertoires in cytomegalovirus infection. Using its own MiXCR run on the reads, TCRdb lists one record per CDR3 protein. The table lists over 50,000 distinct CDR3 sequences, around 20% of them singletons. These receptors have no identified antigens. The sample in question was CD8+ T cells from cultured PBMCs, obtained from culture after CMV antigen stimulation. Every receptor here comes from a human donor in good health (CMV status not recorded). Some clones in this sample may be carry-over from other donors' samples.

This clonotype has a handful of counts. This rearrangement joins TRBV30 to TRBJ2-7, with TRBD1 identical over 7 bases. The CDR3 has 12 residues. The J segment lost 4 bases and the V segment lost 6 bases, leaving 6 bases of the junction unmatched. CDR1 is GTSNPN and CDR2 is SVGIG in the germline V gene (reference sequence). CDR3: CACRDSAYEQYF. CDR3 in DNA: TGTGCCTGTCGGGACAGCGCTTACGAGCAGTACTTC.

This clonotype was detected a few times. The V call is TRBV6-2 or TRBV6-3, the J call TRBJ1-5; D is undetermined. The germline V gene has CDR1 MNHEY and CDR2 SVGEGT. The CDR3 spans 14 residues. Trimming stripped 0 bases from V and 9 bases from J, with 12 bases between. The CDR3 loop is CASSYSGSSWPQHF. CDR3 sequence (DNA): TGTGCCAGCAGTTACTCCGGCAGTAGTTGGCCCCAGCATTTT.

The chain uses TRBV10-3 and TRBJ1-2, with D unclear. CDR3 length: 14 amino acids. Trimming shortened V by 6 bases and J by 0 bases, and 11 bases separated the two germline ends. The germline gives CDR1 ENHRY, CDR2 SYGVKD. CDR3 in amino acids: CAIREGKANYGYTF. For the CDR3, the DNA is TGTGCCATCAGAGAGGGAAAAGCTAACTATGGCTACACCTTC.

This clonotype showed up just a few times. This chain connects TRBV7-8 to TRBJ2-1; 12 bases agree with TRBD2. The CDR3 is 16 amino acids. Germline CDR1 is SGHVS and CDR2 is FQNEAQ. J lost 5 bases, V lost 4 bases, and 6 bases had no gene match. The CDR3, as DNA: TGTGCCAGCAGCTCGCGGACTAGCGGGGAAAACAATGAGCAGTTCTTC. This encodes CASSSRTSGENNEQFF.

This clonotype was detected a few times. The chain has TRBV7-8 and TRBJ2-1, with a weak D call TRBD2 (6 bases). This CDR3 comprises 17 residues. Germline V gene lookup returns CDR1 SGHVS and CDR2 FQNEAQ. V was shortened by 0 bases and J by 0 bases, with 12 bases between the two germline ends. The CDR3 region is CASSLARLDSSYNEQFF. CDR3 coding DNA: TGTGCCAGCAGCTTAGCCCGACTAGATAGCTCCTACAATGAGCAGTTCTTC.

The chain is built from TRBV7-9 and TRBJ1-1, with 8 nucleotides matching TRBD1. CDR3 length: 15 residues. CDR1 is SEHNR, CDR2 FQNEAQ, per germline (reference sequence). V lost 5 bases and J lost 5; bases outside the gene matches: 10. DNA of the CDR3: TGTGCCAGCAGCGCCGGACAGGGCTCCAGTACTGAAGCTTTCTTT. This gives the protein CASSAGQGSSTEAFF.

CDR3 coding DNA: TGTGCCAGCAGTGAAGTTGACGGGTTTAGCTCCTATAATTCACCCCTCCACTTT. As protein: CASSEVDGFSSYNSPLHF. The genes are TRBV6-1 and TRBJ1-6; no clear D gene. This CDR3 contains 18 residues. The V gene's germline CDR1 is MNHNS and CDR2 SASEGT. The germline V and J ends were trimmed by 1 base and 0 bases, with 13 bases remaining between them.

The chain uses TRBV11-2 and TRBJ2-7, with 7 nucleotides matching TRBD2. Trimming cost V 5 bases and J 2 bases; bases outside gene matches: 12. This CDR3 spans 16 amino acids. The germline gives CDR1 SGHAT, CDR2 FQNNGV. The DNA for the CDR3 is TGTGCCAGCAGCAGACTAACGGCGGGGGATCCCTACGAGCAGTACTTC. As protein: CASSRLTAGDPYEQYF.

The table lists this clonotype with a few counts. This chain links TRBV7-8 with TRBJ1-1; 10 bases map to TRBD1. CDR1 is SGHVS and CDR2 is FQNEAQ in the germline V gene. Trimming took 4 bases from V and 5 from J; bases not matched to a gene: 13. The CDR3 has 17 residues. The CDR3 reads CASSYKDRGRSRTEAFF. The CDR3 nucleotides read TGTGCCAGCAGCTACAAAGACAGGGGGCGAAGTAGGACTGAAGCTTTCTTT.

The gene calls are TRBV20-1 and TRBJ2-1; 9 nucleotides line up with TRBD2. This CDR3 spans 16 amino acids. Trimming took 0 bases from V and 7 from J; bases not matched to a gene: 10. Germline values: CDR1 DFQATT, CDR2 SNEGSKA (reference sequence). The chain's CDR3 is CSARDLGGGAENEQFF. CDR3 nucleotide sequence: TGCAGTGCTAGAGATCTGGGCGGGGGGGCCGAAAATGAGCAGTTCTTC.

The CDR3 is CASSLQGQYSNQPQHF. The CDR3 DNA reads TGTGCCAGCAGCCTTCAGGGACAGTATAGCAATCAGCCCCAGCATTTT. The J gene is TRBJ1-5, the V gene TRBV7-2, with 7 bases aligning to TRBD1. V gave up 5 bases and J gave up 0 bases; unmatched junction bases: 7. Germline CDR1 reads SGHTA; CDR2 reads FQGNSA. CDR3 size: 16 residues.

J is TRBJ2-7 and V is TRBV7-9; TRBD1 aligns across 10 bases. Germline V gene sequence: CDR1 SEHNR, CDR2 FQNEAQ (reference sequence). The junction had 8 bases not matched to a gene; V was cut back by 4 bases and J by 5 bases. The length of the CDR3 is 15 residues. CDR3 nucleotide sequence: TGTGCCAGCAGCTGGACCGGGACAGGGGCCAACGAGCAGTACTTC. This gives the protein CASSWTGTGANEQYF.

The rearrangement links TRBV12-3 or TRBV12-4 to TRBJ1-2; TRBD1 aligns across 9 bases. J was trimmed by 5 bases and V by 4 bases; bases with no gene match: 5. The CDR3 loop spans 14 amino acids. The CDR3, as DNA: TGTGCCAGCAGTTACAGGGGGCCTGGGTATGGCTACACCTTC. It specifies CASSYRGPGYGYTF.

The chain has TRBV7-9 and TRBJ2-3; D is unresolved. The CDR3 is 15 residues long. The germline CDR1 and CDR2 sequences are SEHNR and FQNEAQ (reference sequence). V lost 2 bases, J lost 2 bases, and 11 bases lay in between. The CDR3 DNA is TGTGCCAGCAGCTTACCGGGCATCTCCACAGATACGCAGTATTTT. Translating gives CASSLPGISTDTQYF.

The genes are TRBV11-2 and TRBJ2-1; 9 bases are a match to TRBD2. V shed 3 bases, J shed 4 bases, and the junction held 4 bases outside the gene matches. The CDR3 is 15 residues long. The germline V gene has CDR1 SGHAT and CDR2 FQNNGV. The CDR3 DNA sequence: TGTGCCAGCAGCTTGGGCGGGGGGGCATACAATGAGCAGTTCTTC. This sequence encodes CASSLGGGAYNEQFF.

The table lists this clonotype with a few counts. This chain connects TRBV7-2 to TRBJ2-3; 10 positions match TRBD2. V gave up 7 bases and J gave up 4 bases; unmatched junction bases: 8. The length of the CDR3 is 15 residues. Germline V gene lookup returns CDR1 SGHTA and CDR2 FQGNSA. Here the CDR3 DNA reads TGTGCCAGCATGAGTAGCGGGGGGTGGGCAGATACGCAGTATTTT. The encoded protein is CASMSSGGWADTQYF.

In this sample, this clonotype turned up a few times. The V call is TRBV7-2, the J call TRBJ2-5, with TRBD2 identical over 8 bases. The germline V gene has CDR1 SGHTA and CDR2 FQGNSA. V was clipped by 5 bases and J by 2 bases; unmatched bases: 10. The CDR3 runs 16 residues. CDR3 nucleotide sequence: TGTGCCAGCAGCACTCGGGGGGGGGAAGTGCAAGAGACCCAGTACTTC. It is translated as CASSTRGGEVQETQYF.

This chain connects TRBV4-1 to TRBJ1-5, with D hard to call. CDR3 length equals 15 residues. The germline V gene encodes CDR1 MGHRA and CDR2 YSYEKL. The V and J ends lost 5 bases and 2 bases respectively, with 13 bases between them. The CDR3 region is CASSLSGEGNQPQHF. In DNA form, the CDR3 reads TGCGCCAGCAGCTTGAGTGGGGAAGGCAATCAGCCCCAGCATTTT.

The chain combines TRBV12-3 or TRBV12-4 with TRBJ1-2, with D unresolved. V was trimmed by 4 bases and J by 0 bases, leaving 6 bases between them. The CDR3 spans 13 residues. CDR3 loop: CASSSGANYGYTF. The CDR3 coding sequence is TGTGCCAGCAGTTCCGGAGCTAACTATGGCTACACCTTC.

This clonotype was seen a handful of times. The V call is TRBV27, the J call TRBJ1-2; TRBD1 agrees at 7 bases. Germline CDR1 and CDR2: MNHEY and SMNVEV (reference sequence). This CDR3 is built from 13 residues. V gave up 10 bases and J gave up 7 bases; unmatched junction bases: 12. The CDR3, as DNA: TGTGCCACTACTTCAGGGGGGCAGGGTGGCTACACCTTC. Protein sequence: CATTSGGQGGYTF.

This clonotype was seen a handful of times. This CDR3 is CASSHPQGTGYTGELFF. For the CDR3, the DNA is TGTGCCAGCAGCCACCCTCAGGGGACAGGGTACACCGGGGAGCTGTTTTTT. The chain uses TRBV14 and TRBJ2-2, with TRBD1 matching over 9 bases. Unmatched junction bases numbered 8, after V lost 3 bases and J lost 3 bases. Germline V lookup: CDR1 SGHDN, CDR2 FVKESK. The CDR3 has 17 amino acids.